The 8 T cell receptor beta chains given below trace back to one sample, sequenced in a study of CD8 T cells in ankylosing spondylitis. In TCRdb, the 5' RACE reads were re-called with MiXCR into one record per CDR3 protein. The repertoire holds 250,000 or so distinct CDR3 sequences, with 20% to 30% as singletons. Sequencing used blood, either unsorted or a sorted T cell fraction (not recorded which). The receptors here all came from a male donor with ankylosing spondylitis or in good health (not recorded which).

The chain carries TRBV5-6 and TRBJ2-2, with 8 bases lining up with TRBD1. The CDR3 is 14 amino acids. V was clipped by 3 bases and J by 8 bases; unmatched bases: 6. Germline CDR1 is SGHDT and CDR2 is YYEEEE. The CDR3 protein is CASSSGTGRGELFF. CDR3 in DNA: TGTGCCAGCAGCTCCGGGACAGGTCGGGGGGAGCTGTTTTTT.

In this sample, this clonotype turned up many times. The genes are TRBV5-6 and TRBJ2-3; D is possibly TRBD1 or TRBD2 (6 bases each). Germline CDR1 reads SGHDT; CDR2 reads YYEEEE. The CDR3 consists of 14 residues. V lost 0 bases and J lost 4, with 9 bases in between. Written as DNA, the CDR3 is TGTGCCAGCAGCTTGGGGAGGGGGGCAGATACGCAGTATTTT. Its protein product is CASSLGRGADTQYF.

This clonotype was detected a few times. The chain has TRBV15 and TRBJ2-3, with D hard to call. Germline CDR1 LNHNV, CDR2 YYDKDF (reference sequence). V gave up 0 bases and J gave up 1 base, with 8 bases separating them. The CDR3 is 15 amino acids. For the CDR3, the DNA is TGTGCCACCAGCAGAGACCAGGCTGGCACAGATACGCAGTATTTT. It specifies CATSRDQAGTDTQYF.

In its sample, this clonotype was seen many times. This rearrangement joins TRBV7-3 to TRBJ2-1; the match to TRBD2 covers 10 bases. CDR1 and CDR2 from the germline V gene are SGHTA and FQGTGA. This CDR3 comprises 16 residues. The ends lost 5 bases at V and 4 bases at J; junction bases unmatched: 8. The CDR3 protein is CASSPNSGGSYNEQFF. The CDR3 DNA sequence: TGTGCCAGCAGCCCCAATAGCGGGGGGTCTTACAATGAGCAGTTCTTC. The complete variable domain, with remaining parts taken from reference TRBV7-3 and TRBJ2-1, reads GAGVSQTPSNKVTEKGKYVELRCDPISGHTALYWYRQSLGQGPEFLIYFQGTGAADDSGLPNDRFFAVRPEGSVSTLKIQRTERGDSAVYLCASSPNSGGSYNEQFFGPGTRLTVL.

This clonotype has more than one count but fewer than ten. The genes are TRBV7-2 and TRBJ2-1, with 7 bases aligning to TRBD1. The CDR3 spans 13 residues. The V gene end was trimmed by 7 bases and the J gene end by 4 bases; junction bases not matched to a gene: 4. Germline assignment: CDR1 SGHTA and CDR2 FQGNSA. CDR3 loop: CASTKGQYNEQFF. The CDR3 nucleotides read TGTGCCAGCACGAAGGGACAGTACAATGAGCAGTTCTTC.

The rearrangement links TRBV20-1 to TRBJ1-1; 8 nucleotides line up with TRBD1. CDR1 DFQATT and CDR2 SNEGSKA come from the germline V gene (reference sequence). This CDR3 comprises 16 residues. Germline trimming cut 0 bases from V and 4 bases from J; bases unmatched to any gene: 10. CDR3 nucleotides: TGCAGTGCTAGAGATCCCAGGGGGCAGGGGGGCACTGAAGCTTTCTTT. Its protein is CSARDPRGQGGTEAFF.

The chain combines TRBV6-5 with TRBJ2-7, with 9 nucleotides matching TRBD2. This CDR3 is built from 15 residues. After removal of 0 bases from V and 2 bases from J, the junction contained 2 bases not matched to a gene. Germline V gives CDR1 MNHEY, CDR2 SVGAGI. CDR3 region: CASSYSSGGTYEQYF. The CDR3 nucleotides are TGTGCCAGCAGTTACTCGAGCGGGGGGACCTACGAGCAGTACTTC.

This clonotype came up a few times. The chain is built from TRBV20-1 and TRBJ2-5; D is uncertain. The CDR3 consists of 11 residues. Germline V gene data show CDR1 as DFQATT and CDR2 as SNEGSKA (reference sequence). The V end lost 5 bases, the J end lost 5 bases, and 9 bases lay between the germline ends. The CDR3 DNA sequence: TGCAGTGCTCGGCCGGAGGAGACCCAGTACTTC. The encoded protein is CSARPEETQYF.